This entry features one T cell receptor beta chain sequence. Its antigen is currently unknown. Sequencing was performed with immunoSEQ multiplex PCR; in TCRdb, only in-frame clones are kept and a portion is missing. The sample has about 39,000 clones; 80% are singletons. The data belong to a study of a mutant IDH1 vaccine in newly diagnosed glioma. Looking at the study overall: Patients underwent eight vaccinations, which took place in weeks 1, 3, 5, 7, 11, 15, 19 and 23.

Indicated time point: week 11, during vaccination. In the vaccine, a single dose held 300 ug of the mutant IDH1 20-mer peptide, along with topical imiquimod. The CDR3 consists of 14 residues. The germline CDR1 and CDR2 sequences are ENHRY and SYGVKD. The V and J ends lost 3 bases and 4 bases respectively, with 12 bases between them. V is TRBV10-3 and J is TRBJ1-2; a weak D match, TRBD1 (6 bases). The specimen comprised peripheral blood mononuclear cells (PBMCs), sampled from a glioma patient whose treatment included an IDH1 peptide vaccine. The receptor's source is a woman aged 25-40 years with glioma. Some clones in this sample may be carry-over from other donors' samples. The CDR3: CAISDLTGPYGYTF. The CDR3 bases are TGTGCCATCAGTGACTTGACAGGCCCCTATGGCTACACCTTC.